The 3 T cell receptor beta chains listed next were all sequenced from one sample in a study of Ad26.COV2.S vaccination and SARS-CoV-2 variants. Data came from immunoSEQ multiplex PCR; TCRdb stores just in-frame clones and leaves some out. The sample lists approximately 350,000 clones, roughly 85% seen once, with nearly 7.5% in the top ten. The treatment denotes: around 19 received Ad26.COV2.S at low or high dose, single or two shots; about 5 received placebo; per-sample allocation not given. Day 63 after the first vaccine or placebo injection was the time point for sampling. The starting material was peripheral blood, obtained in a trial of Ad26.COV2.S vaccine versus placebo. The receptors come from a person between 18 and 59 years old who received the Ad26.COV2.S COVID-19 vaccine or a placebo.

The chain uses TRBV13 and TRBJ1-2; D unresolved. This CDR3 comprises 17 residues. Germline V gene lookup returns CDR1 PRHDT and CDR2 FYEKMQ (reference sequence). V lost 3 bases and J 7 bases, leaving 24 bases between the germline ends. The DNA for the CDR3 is TGTGCCAGCAGCTTTAGAAACTGGGCCCCAGATGGTGGTGGCTACACCTTC. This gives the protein CASSFRNWAPDGGGYTF. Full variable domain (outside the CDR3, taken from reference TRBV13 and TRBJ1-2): AAGVIQSPRHLIKEKRETATLKCYPIPRHDTVYWYQQGPGQDPQFLISFYEKMQSDKGSIPDRFSAQQFSDYHSELNMSSLELGDSALYFCASSFRNWAPDGGGYTFGSGTRLTVV.

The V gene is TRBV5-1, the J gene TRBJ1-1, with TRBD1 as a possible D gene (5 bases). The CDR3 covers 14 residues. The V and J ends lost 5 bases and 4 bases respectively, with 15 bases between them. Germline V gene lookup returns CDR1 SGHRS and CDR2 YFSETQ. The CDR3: CASRESGVSTEAFF. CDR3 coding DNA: TGCGCCAGCAGGGAATCGGGGGTGAGCACTGAAGCTTTCTTT.

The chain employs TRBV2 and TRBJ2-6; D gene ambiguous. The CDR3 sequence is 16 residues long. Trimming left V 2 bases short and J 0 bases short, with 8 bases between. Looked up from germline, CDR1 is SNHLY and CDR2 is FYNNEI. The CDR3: CASSELGFSGANVLTF. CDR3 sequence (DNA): TGTGCCAGCAGTGAACTGGGGTTCTCTGGGGCCAACGTCCTGACTTTC.